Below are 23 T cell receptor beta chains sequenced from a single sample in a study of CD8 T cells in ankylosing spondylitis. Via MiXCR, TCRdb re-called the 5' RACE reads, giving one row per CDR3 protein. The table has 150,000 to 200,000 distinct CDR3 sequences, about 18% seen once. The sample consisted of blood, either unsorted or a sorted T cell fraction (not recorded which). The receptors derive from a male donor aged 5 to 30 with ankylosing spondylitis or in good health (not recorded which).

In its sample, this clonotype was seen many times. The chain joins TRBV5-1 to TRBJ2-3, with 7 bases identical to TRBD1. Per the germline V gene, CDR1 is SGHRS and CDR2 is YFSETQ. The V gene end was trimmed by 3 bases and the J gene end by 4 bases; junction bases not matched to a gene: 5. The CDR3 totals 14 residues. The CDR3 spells CASSSRQGADTQYF. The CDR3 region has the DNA TGCGCCAGCAGCTCCCGACAGGGTGCAGATACGCAGTATTTT.

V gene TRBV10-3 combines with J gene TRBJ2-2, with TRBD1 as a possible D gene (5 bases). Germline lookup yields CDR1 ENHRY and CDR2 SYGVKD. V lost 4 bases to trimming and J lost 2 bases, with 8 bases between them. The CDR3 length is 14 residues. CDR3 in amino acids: CAISGGLNTGELFF. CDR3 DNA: TGTGCCATCAGTGGGGGCTTAAACACCGGGGAGCTGTTTTTT.

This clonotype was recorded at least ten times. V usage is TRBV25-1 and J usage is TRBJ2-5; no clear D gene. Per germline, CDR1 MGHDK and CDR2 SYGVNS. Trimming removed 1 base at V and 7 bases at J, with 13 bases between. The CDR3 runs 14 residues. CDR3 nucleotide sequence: TGTGCCAGCAGTGAATCGGTCGCTCCGGGGACCCAGTACTTC. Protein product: CASSESVAPGTQYF.

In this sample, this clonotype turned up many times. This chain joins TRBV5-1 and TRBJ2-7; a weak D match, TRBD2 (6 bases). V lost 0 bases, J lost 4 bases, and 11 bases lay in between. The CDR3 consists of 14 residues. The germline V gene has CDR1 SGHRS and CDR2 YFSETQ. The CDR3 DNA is TGCGCCAGCAGCTTGGAGGGACTTGCGTACGAGCAGTACTTC. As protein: CASSLEGLAYEQYF.

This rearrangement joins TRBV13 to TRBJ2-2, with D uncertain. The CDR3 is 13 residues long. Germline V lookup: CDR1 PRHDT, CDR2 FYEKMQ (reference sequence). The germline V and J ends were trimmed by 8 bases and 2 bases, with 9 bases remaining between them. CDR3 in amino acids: CASGVRNTGELFF. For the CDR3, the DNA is TGTGCCAGCGGAGTCAGAAACACCGGGGAGCTGTTTTTT. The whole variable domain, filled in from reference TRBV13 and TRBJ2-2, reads AAGVIQSPRHLIKEKRETATLKCYPIPRHDTVYWYQQGPGQDPQFLISFYEKMQSDKGSIPDRFSAQQFSDYHSELNMSSLELGDSALYFCASGVRNTGELFFGEGSRLTVL.

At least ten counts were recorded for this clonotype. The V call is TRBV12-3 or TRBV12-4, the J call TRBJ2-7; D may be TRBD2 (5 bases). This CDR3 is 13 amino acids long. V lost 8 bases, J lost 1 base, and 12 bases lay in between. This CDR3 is CASGRGLSYEQYV. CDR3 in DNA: TGTGCCAGCGGGAGAGGTTTGTCCTACGAGCAGTACGTC.

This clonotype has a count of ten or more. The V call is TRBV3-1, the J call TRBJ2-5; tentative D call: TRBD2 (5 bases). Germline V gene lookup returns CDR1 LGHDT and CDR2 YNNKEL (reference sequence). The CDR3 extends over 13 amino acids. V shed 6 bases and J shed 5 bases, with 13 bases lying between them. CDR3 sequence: CASRSAGGETQYF. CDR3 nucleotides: TGTGCCAGCAGGTCGGCGGGCGGGGAGACCCAGTACTTC.

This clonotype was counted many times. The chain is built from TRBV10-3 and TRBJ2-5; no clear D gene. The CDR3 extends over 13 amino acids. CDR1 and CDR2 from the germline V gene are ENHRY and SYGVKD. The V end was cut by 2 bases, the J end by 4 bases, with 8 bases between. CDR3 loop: CAISEGSLETQYF. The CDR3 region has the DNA TGTGCCATCAGTGAGGGCAGTCTAGAGACCCAGTACTTC.

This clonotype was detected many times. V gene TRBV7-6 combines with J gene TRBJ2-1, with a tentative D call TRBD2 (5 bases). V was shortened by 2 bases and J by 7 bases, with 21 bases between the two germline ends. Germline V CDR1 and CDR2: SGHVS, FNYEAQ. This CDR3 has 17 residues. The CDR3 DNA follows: TGTGCCAGCAGCTTATCCACTAGTCGCCTATCGCTTAATGAGCAGTTCTTC. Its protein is CASSLSTSRLSLNEQFF.

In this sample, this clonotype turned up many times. The CDR3, as DNA: TGCGCCAGCAGCTTCTACGGGACATCGGACACTGAAGCTTTCTTT. Protein sequence: CASSFYGTSDTEAFF. The rearrangement links TRBV5-1 to TRBJ1-1; perhaps TRBD1 as D (6 bases). This CDR3 has 15 residues. V lost 2 bases, J lost 3 bases, and 14 bases lay in between. CDR1 SGHRS and CDR2 YFSETQ come from the germline V gene.

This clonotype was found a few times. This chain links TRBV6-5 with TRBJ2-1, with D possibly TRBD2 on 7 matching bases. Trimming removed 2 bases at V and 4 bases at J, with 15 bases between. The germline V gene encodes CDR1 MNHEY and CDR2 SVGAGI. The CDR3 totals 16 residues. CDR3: CASSYRGGYNYNEQFF. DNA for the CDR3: TGTGCCAGCAGTTACAGGGGGGGCTATAATTACAATGAGCAGTTCTTC.

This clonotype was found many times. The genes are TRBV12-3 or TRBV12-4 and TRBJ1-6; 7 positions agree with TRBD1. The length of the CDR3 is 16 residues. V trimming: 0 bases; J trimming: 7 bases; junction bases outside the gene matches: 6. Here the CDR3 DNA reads TGTGCCAGCAGTTTAGCGCTTGGGACAGCCAATTCACCCCTCCACTTT. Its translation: CASSLALGTANSPLHF.

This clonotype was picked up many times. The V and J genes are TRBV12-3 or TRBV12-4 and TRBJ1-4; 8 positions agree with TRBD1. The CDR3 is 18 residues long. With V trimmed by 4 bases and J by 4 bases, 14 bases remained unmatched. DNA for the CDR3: TGTGCCAGCAGTTCGACCACGCGACAGGGGACTTATAATGAAAAACTGTTTTTT. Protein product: CASSSTTRQGTYNEKLFF.

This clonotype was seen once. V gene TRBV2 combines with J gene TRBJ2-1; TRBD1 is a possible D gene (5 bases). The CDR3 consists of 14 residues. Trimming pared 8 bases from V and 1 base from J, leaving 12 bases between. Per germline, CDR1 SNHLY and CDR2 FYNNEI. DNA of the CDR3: TGTGCCAGCGTTCGACAGATTTCCTACAATGAGCAGTTCTTC. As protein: CASVRQISYNEQFF.

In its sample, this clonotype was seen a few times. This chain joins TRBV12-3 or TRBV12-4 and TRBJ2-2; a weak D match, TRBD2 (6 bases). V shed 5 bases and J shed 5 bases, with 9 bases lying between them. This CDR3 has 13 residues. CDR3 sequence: CASSGTATGELFF. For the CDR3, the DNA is TGTGCCAGCAGTGGGACTGCAACCGGGGAGCTGTTTTTT.

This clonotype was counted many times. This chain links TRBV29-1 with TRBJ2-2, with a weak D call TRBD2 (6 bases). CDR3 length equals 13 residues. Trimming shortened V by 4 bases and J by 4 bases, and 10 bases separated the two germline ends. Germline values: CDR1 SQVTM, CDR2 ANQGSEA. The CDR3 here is CSVAQRVTGELFF. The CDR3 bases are TGCAGCGTTGCCCAGCGGGTCACCGGGGAGCTGTTTTTT.

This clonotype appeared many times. In DNA form, the CDR3 reads TGTGCCAGCAGCCTATCCCTCACAGGGGAACGGCAGCCCCAGCATTTT. Translation: CASSLSLTGERQPQHF. This rearrangement joins TRBV3-1 to TRBJ1-5; 7 nucleotides match TRBD1. This CDR3 has 16 residues. Germline V lookup: CDR1 LGHDT, CDR2 YNNKEL (reference sequence). With V trimmed by 4 bases and J by 7 bases, 13 bases remained unmatched.

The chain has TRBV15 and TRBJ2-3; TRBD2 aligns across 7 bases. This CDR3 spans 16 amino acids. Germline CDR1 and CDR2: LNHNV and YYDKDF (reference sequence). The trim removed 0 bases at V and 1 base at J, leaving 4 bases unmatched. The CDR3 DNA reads TGTGCCACCAGCAGAGAGTGGGCGGGAGGCACAGATACGCAGTATTTT. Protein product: CATSREWAGGTDTQYF.

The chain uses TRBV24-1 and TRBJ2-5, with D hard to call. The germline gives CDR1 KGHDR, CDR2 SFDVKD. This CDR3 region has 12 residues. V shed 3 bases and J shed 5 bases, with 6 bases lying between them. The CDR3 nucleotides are TGTGCCACCAGTGATGCCCCGGAGACCCAGTACTTC. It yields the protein CATSDAPETQYF.

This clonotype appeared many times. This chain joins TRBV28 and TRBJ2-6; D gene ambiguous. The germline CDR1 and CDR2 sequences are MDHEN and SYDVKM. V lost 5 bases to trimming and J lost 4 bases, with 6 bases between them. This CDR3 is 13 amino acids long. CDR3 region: CASSPPGANVLTF. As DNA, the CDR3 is TGTGCCAGCAGTCCCCCGGGGGCCAACGTCCTGACTTTC.

The CDR3 sequence is CASSQDLAGGLYNEQFF. CDR3 DNA: TGCGCCAGCAGCCAAGATTTAGCGGGAGGGTTATACAATGAGCAGTTCTTC. The chain joins TRBV4-3 to TRBJ2-1, with TRBD2 matching 11 bases. CDR3 size: 17 residues. Germline values: CDR1 LGHNA, CDR2 YSLEER. V lost 0 bases to trimming and J lost 4 bases; unmatched junction nucleotides: 5.

The CDR3 coding sequence is TGTGCCATCAGTGAATCGGGACTAGAACCCTACAATGAGCAGTTCTTC. Protein product: CAISESGLEPYNEQFF. The chain recombines TRBV10-3 with TRBJ2-1; 8 bases fit TRBD2. The CDR3 totals 16 residues. With V trimmed by 3 bases and J by 2 bases, 6 bases remained unmatched. In germline, CDR1 is ENHRY, CDR2 SYGVKD.

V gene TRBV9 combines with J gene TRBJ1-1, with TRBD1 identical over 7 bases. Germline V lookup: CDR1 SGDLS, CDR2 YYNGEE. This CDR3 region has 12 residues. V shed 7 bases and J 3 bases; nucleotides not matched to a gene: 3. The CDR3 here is CASQTGDTEAFF. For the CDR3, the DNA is TGTGCCAGCCAAACAGGGGACACTGAAGCTTTCTTT.